Listed below are T cell receptor beta chains from one sample, sequenced in a study of control samples from healthy donors and cancer patients. Produced via immunoSEQ multiplex PCR; TCRdb's table is partial and in-frame only. Here the sample spans about 170,000 clones, approximately 94% being singletons. The specimen was blood. These receptors came from a woman under 30 in good health. Both conserved end residues are part of each CDR3. The D gene is left open where the match is weak. Clone size is shown for a subset of rows, as once, few, many or a class of expanded clone.

clone_size d_call j_call v_call cdr3_nt cdr3_aa
NA NA TRBJ2-7 TRBV11-1 TGTGCCACCTCTGGGGGTGTAGACTACGAGCAGTACTTC CATSGGVDYEQYF
once NA TRBJ2-5 TRBV12-3/TRBV12-4 TGTGCCAGCAGTTCTGCGGGAGAGACCCAGTACTTC CASSSAGETQYF
NA TRBD1 TRBJ1-3 TRBV7-2 TGTGCCAGCAGCTCCGACAGGGGCAGAAACACCATATATTTT CASSSDRGRNTIYF
NA NA TRBJ1-1 TRBV3-1/TRBV3-2 TGTGCCAGCAGCCATCGACAAGTTAACACTGAAGCTTTCTTT CASSHRQVNTEAFF
NA TRBD2 TRBJ2-1 TRBV9 TGTGCCAGCAGCGTAAAAGCGGGAGAAGCCCTATATGAGCAGTTCTTC CASSVKAGEALYEQFF
NA NA TRBJ1-2 TRBV11-3 TGTGCCAGCAGCTTAGATACCTTAGGGGACTCCTATGGCTACACCTTC CASSLDTLGDSYGYTF
NA NA TRBJ1-1 TRBV10-3 TGTGCCATCAGCGGGAGACCAGACACTGAAGCTTTCTTT CAISGRPDTEAFF
few NA TRBJ1-5 TRBV6-5 TGTGCCAGCAACGCAGTGAATCAGCCCCAGCATTTT CASNAVNQPQHF
NA NA TRBJ1-3 TRBV7-6 TGTGCCAGCAGCTTAGTGGGGGGCGATGGAAACACCATATATTTT CASSLVGGDGNTIYF
NA NA TRBJ2-1 TRBV6-5 TGTGCCAGCAGTTACTCGGGGGTGAGTTACAATGAGCAGTTCTTC CASSYSGVSYNEQFF